Detailed here is one T cell receptor beta chain. Primers for the PCR totalled 60 Vbeta and 13 Jbeta. Here immunoSEQ multiplex PCR was the method, and the copy in TCRdb shows in-frame clones only, minus some. The sample shows under 130,000 clones, and 0.59% sits with its ten largest clones. This specimen belongs to a study of cytomegalovirus exposure and HLA in healthy donors. The sequence came from a middle-aged man in good health and CMV-seronegative. The sequenced material came from PBMCs.

This CDR3 reads CASSPQPPRSGNTIYF. CDR3 nucleotide sequence: TGTGCCAGCAGCCCTCAACCCCCTCGGTCTGGAAACACCATATATTTT. The V gene is TRBV7-2, the J gene TRBJ1-3; D ambiguous. The germline V gene has CDR1 SGHTA and CDR2 FQGNSA. The CDR3 runs to 16 residues. Trimming shortened V by 5 bases and J by 1 base, and 15 bases separated the two germline ends.